This TCR beta chain was identified in a study of shared clonotypes between healthy human individuals. Across the whole study: Donors were a couple of women and three men aged 18 to 49.

All donors qualified as healthy HIV-negative adults and had experienced no recent acute infections or vaccinations. Unsorted PBMC DNA sequencing spanned ten immunoSEQ deep assay plates. Clones were read by immunoSEQ multiplex PCR, and TCRdb kept only the in-frame ones, dropping some. The repertoire holds approximately 500,000 clones, with 79% as singletons. Regarding the study as a whole: Investigators collected only blood, and repertoires in tissues likely differ.

Remarks on this clone: Its antigen is unknown.

The TCR originated in a woman between 40 and 50 years old in good health. Some clones in this sample may be carry-over from other donors' samples. Sequenced sample: PBMCs.

In nucleotides, the CDR3 is TGTGCCAGCAGTGGGCCGAGCAGACAGGGAGAGCAGTACTTC. It encodes CASSGPSRQGEQYF. This sequence joins TRBV5-4 and TRBJ2-7; TRBD1 aligns across 7 bases. V was clipped by 5 bases and J by 7 bases; unmatched bases: 12. The CDR3 extends over 14 amino acids. From germline, CDR1 is SGHNT and CDR2 YYREEE (reference sequence). Full variable domain (remainder filled in from reference TRBV5-4 and TRBJ2-7): ETGVTQSPTHLIKTRGQQVTLRCSSQSGHNTVSWYQQALGQGPQFIFQYYREEENGRGNFPPRFSGLQFPNYSSELNVNALELDDSALYLCASSGPSRQGEQYFGPGTRLTVT.